These 15 T cell receptor beta chains came from one sample sequenced in a study of blood T cell repertoires in COVID-19. The protocol was immunoSEQ multiplex PCR, while the TCRdb copy is restricted to in-frame clones and leaves out a portion. This table has 130,000 to 150,000 clones, roughly 90% appearing once. Sequenced input: PBMCs or T cells enriched from blood (not recorded which). Receptor source: a woman aged 35 to 49 who had been exposed to COVID-19.

This clone was seen only a few times. The chain carries TRBV24-1 and TRBJ2-3; perhaps TRBD1 as D (6 bases). Germline values: CDR1 KGHDR, CDR2 SFDVKD. The CDR3 length is 14 residues. The V end lost 4 bases, the J end lost 6 bases, and 13 bases lay between the germline ends. CDR3 sequence: CATSDDNQGDTQYF. CDR3 bases: TGTGCCACCAGTGACGATAATCAGGGGGATACGCAGTATTTT.

The chain recombines TRBV7-2 with TRBJ2-2; 8 bases align to TRBD1. This CDR3 comprises 15 residues. CDR1 SGHTA and CDR2 FQGNSA come from the germline V gene. J lost 4 bases, V lost 4 bases, and 5 bases had no gene match. The CDR3: CASSSGQGRTGELFF. CDR3 DNA sequence: TGTGCCAGCAGCTCAGGACAGGGTCGCACCGGGGAGCTGTTTTTT.

The chain links TRBV6-2 or TRBV6-3 to TRBJ1-2; D may be TRBD1 (6 bases). This CDR3 has 15 amino acids. Trimming took off 4 bases at V and 0 bases at J, with 12 bases between the two ends. Germline CDR1 MNHEY, CDR2 SVGEGT. CDR3 in amino acids: CASSSWGPSNYGYTF. The CDR3 DNA reads TGTGCCAGCAGTTCTTGGGGGCCGTCTAACTATGGCTACACCTTC.

The rearrangement joins TRBV29-1 to TRBJ2-1; 14 bases match TRBD2. The CDR3 covers 19 residues. The V gene end was trimmed by 1 base and the J gene end by 4 bases; junction bases not matched to a gene: 12. Germline V lookup: CDR1 SQVTM, CDR2 ANQGSEA. CDR3 coding DNA: TGCAGCGTTGAAGTAATTTTAGGGACTAGCGGGAGCGGTTACAATGAGCAGTTCTTC. Translation gives CSVEVILGTSGSGYNEQFF.

The J gene is TRBJ1-1, the V gene TRBV9, with no clear D. Germline V gene data show CDR1 as SGDLS and CDR2 as YYNGEE. Trimming removed 0 bases from V and 3 bases from J, with 12 bases in between. This CDR3 contains 15 residues. The CDR3 loop reads CASSVVGRFDTEAFF. The CDR3 DNA follows: TGTGCCAGCAGCGTAGTCGGGAGGTTCGACACTGAAGCTTTCTTT.

Only one count was recorded for this clone. The genes are TRBV9 and TRBJ2-3, with TRBD1 identical over 7 bases. There are 16 residues in the CDR3. Germline lookup yields CDR1 SGDLS and CDR2 YYNGEE. The ends lost 4 bases at V and 0 bases at J; junction bases unmatched: 8. Here the CDR3 DNA reads TGTGCCAGCAGCCCTAAACCGGGACAGAGCACAGATACGCAGTATTTT. Translating it yields CASSPKPGQSTDTQYF.

The V call is TRBV29-1, the J call TRBJ1-1; no firm D call. The ends were cut back, 4 bases at V and 1 base at J, with 7 bases in the middle. CDR1 and CDR2 (germline): SQVTM, ANQGSEA. This CDR3 spans 12 amino acids. CDR3 in amino acids: CSVARANTEAFF. CDR3 nucleotides: TGCAGCGTTGCGCGAGCGAACACTGAAGCTTTCTTT.

The genes are TRBV29-1 and TRBJ2-5; D unclear. Germline V gene lookup returns CDR1 SQVTM and CDR2 ANQGSEA. CDR3 length: 13 residues. Trimming cost V 8 bases and J 2 bases, with 15 bases left between them. The CDR3 nucleotides read TGCAGCTGCCGGCAGTCCAGGCAAGAGACCCAGTACTTC. Translating gives CSCRQSRQETQYF.

This chain connects TRBV24-1 to TRBJ1-5; D not certain. CDR1 and CDR2 from the germline V gene are KGHDR and SFDVKD. Trimming cost V 4 bases and J 3 bases, with 9 bases left between them. This CDR3 comprises 14 residues. CDR3 residues: CATSEAEINQPQHF. The CDR3 DNA follows: TGTGCCACCAGTGAGGCAGAAATCAATCAGCCCCAGCATTTT.

Sample share makes this clone medium-sized. The rearrangement uses TRBV6-2 or TRBV6-3 and TRBJ2-5; TRBD1 matches at 8 bases. Per germline, CDR1 MNHEY and CDR2 SVGEGT. With V trimmed by 5 bases and J by 5 bases, 7 bases remained unmatched. This CDR3 is built from 14 residues. In DNA, the CDR3 is TGTGCCAGCAGTACCGGGACAGGTGCGGAGACCCAGTACTTC. Amino acid sequence: CASSTGTGAETQYF.

The genes are TRBV7-9 and TRBJ2-7; 9 bases map to TRBD2. The CDR3 runs 13 residues. With V trimmed by 5 bases and J by 6 bases, 5 bases remained unmatched. CDR1 is SEHNR and CDR2 is FQNEAQ in the germline V gene (reference sequence). CDR3 sequence: CASSPRGGREQYF. CDR3 DNA: TGTGCCAGCAGCCCGCGGGGGGGCCGCGAGCAGTACTTC.

The chain joins TRBV6-5 to TRBJ1-2, with D hard to call. The germline V and J ends were trimmed by 7 bases and 2 bases, with 8 bases remaining between them. Per the germline V gene, CDR1 is MNHEY and CDR2 is SVGAGI. The CDR3 runs 12 residues. The CDR3 protein is CASKSGNYGYTF. CDR3 DNA: TGTGCCAGCAAGAGCGGAAACTATGGCTACACCTTC.

The V and J genes are TRBV3-1 (or the pseudogene TRBV3-2) and TRBJ1-6; D not certain. Trimming left V 0 bases short and J 12 bases short, with 6 bases between. The germline gives CDR1 LGHDT, CDR2 YNNKEL (reference sequence). This CDR3 is built from 12 residues. CDR3 DNA sequence: TGTGCCAGCAGCCAAGAACGGGGACCCCTCCACTTT. Protein: CASSQERGPLHF.

This clone was recorded once. The V and J genes are TRBV7-3 and TRBJ1-1; D gene uncertain. The CDR3 runs 13 residues. Germline CDR1 and CDR2: SGHTA and FQGTGA. V was trimmed by 3 bases and J by 3 bases, leaving 8 bases between them. In DNA form, the CDR3 reads TGTGCCAGCAGCTTTAATTCGGACACTGAAGCTTTCTTT. Its protein is CASSFNSDTEAFF.

This clone was observed a single time. The chain employs TRBV5-1 and TRBJ1-2, with 8 bases that match TRBD1. Germline V gene data show CDR1 as SGHRS and CDR2 as YFSETQ. Germline trimming cut 5 bases from V and 10 bases from J; bases unmatched to any gene: 19. This CDR3 is 16 amino acids long. The CDR3 sequence is CASSRLGQGGTRNYTF. In DNA, the CDR3 is TGCGCCAGCAGTAGGTTAGGACAGGGAGGTACGAGGAACTACACCTTC.